This paragraph reports one TCR beta chain. Germline loops: CDR1 SGHRS, CDR2 YFSETQ. V lost 0 bases and J 0 bases, leaving 7 bases between the germline ends. This CDR3 region has 16 residues. Sequenced by immunoSEQ multiplex PCR; TCRdb stores in-frame clones only, minus some. The repertoire consists of about 180,000 clones, with approximately 85% occurring once and the leading ten covering 6.2%. The data derive from a study of blood T cell repertoires in COVID-19. Material: PBMCs or T cells enriched from blood (not recorded which). The sequence derives from a man in his forties who had recovered from COVID-19. The chain uses TRBV5-1 and TRBJ1-6; D gene ambiguous. CDR3 in amino acids: CASSLEPSSYNSPLHF. The CDR3, as DNA: TGCGCCAGCAGCTTGGAGCCGAGCTCCTATAATTCACCCCTCCACTTT.